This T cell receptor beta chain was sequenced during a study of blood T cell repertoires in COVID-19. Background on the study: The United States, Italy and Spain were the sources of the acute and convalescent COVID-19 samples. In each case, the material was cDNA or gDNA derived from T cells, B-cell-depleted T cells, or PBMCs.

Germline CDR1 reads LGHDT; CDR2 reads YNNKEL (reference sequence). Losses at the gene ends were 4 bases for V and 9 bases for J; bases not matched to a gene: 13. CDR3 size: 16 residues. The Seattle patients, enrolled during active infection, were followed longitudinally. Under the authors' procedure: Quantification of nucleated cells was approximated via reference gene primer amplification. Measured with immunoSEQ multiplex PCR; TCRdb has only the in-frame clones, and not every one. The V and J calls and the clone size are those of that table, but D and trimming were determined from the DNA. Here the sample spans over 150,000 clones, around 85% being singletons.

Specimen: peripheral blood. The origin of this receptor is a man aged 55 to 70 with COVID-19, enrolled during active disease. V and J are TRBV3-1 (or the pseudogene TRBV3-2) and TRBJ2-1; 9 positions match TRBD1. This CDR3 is CASSPSPGTGSFEQFF. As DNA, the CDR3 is TGTGCCAGCAGCCCCAGCCCAGGGACAGGGTCATTTGAGCAGTTCTTC.